The T cell receptor (beta chain) under discussion was sequenced for a study of blood T cells in healthy people across ages. General study points: Per million T cells, TCR beta diversity dropped roughly linearly as age increased.

Together with a sample-barcoded 5' primer, a J-beta primer mix was included in a second PCR lasting about 6 to 11 cycles. Researchers report that a template-switch adaptor with 12 random nucleotides tagged each cDNA molecule. MiXCR, applied by TCRdb to the 5' RACE reads, yields one record per CDR3 protein. The table includes about 1,400,000 distinct CDR3 sequences, approximately 42% detected once. There are a few counts of this clonotype. Its antigen is not known. CDR3 length: 12 residues. Trimming shortened V by 7 bases and J by 2 bases, and 9 bases separated the two germline ends. The germline V gene encodes CDR1 SNHLY and CDR2 FYNNEI.

The receptor was derived from a woman younger than 30 in good health. Sequenced sample: blood. The genes are TRBV2 and TRBJ2-7; the D gene is possibly TRBD1 (5 bases). This chain's CDR3 is CASKTDTYEQYF. Here the CDR3 DNA reads TGTGCCAGCAAGACAGATACCTACGAGCAGTACTTC. Based on the CDR3 plus reference TRBV2 and TRBJ2-7, the full variable domain is EPEVTQTPSHQVTQMGQEVILRCVPISNHLYFYWYRQILGQKVEFLVSFYNNEISEKSEIFDDQFSVERPDGSNFTLKIRSTKLEDSAMYFCASKTDTYEQYFGPGTRLTVT.